These 25 T cell receptor beta chains originate from one sample sequenced in a study of patients and donors after allogeneic stem cell transplantation. MiXCR was run by TCRdb on the RT-PCR reads, yielding one entry per CDR3 protein. The data show hundreds of thousands of distinct CDR3 sequences, about a sixth seen once. The sample comprised blood, either unsorted or a sorted T cell fraction (not recorded which). The receptors come from a human donor who was either an allogeneic HSCT recipient or a stem cell or donor lymphocyte infusion donor (not recorded which). It is not recorded whose cells these are; they may come from a transplant donor.

This clonotype was observed a few times. V usage is TRBV6-5 and J usage is TRBJ1-2, with TRBD1 as a possible D gene (5 bases). Germline loops: CDR1 MNHEY, CDR2 SVGAGI. Trimming took 8 bases from V and 7 from J, leaving 14 bases between them. This CDR3 has 12 amino acids. CDR3 sequence reads: CASFLRGSGYTF. The CDR3 DNA reads as TGTGCCAGCTTTTTAAGGGGTTCTGGCTACACCTTC.

This clonotype was observed a handful of times. The chain uses TRBV7-9 and TRBJ1-1; maybe TRBD1 (5 bases). This CDR3 spans 15 amino acids. V was cut by 1 base and J by 4 bases, with 13 bases left in between. The germline gives CDR1 SEHNR, CDR2 FQNEAQ (reference sequence). Written as DNA, the CDR3 is TGTGCCAGCAGCTTAGTGGGGCCCCCGGGCACTGAAGCTTTCTTT. As protein: CASSLVGPPGTEAFF.

This clonotype has more than one count but fewer than ten. The V call is TRBV5-6, the J call TRBJ1-1; D not resolved. Deletions cut 0 bases from V and 4 bases from J, with 16 bases between. The CDR3 is made up of 16 amino acids. From germline, CDR1 is SGHDT and CDR2 YYEEEE. CDR3 DNA sequence: TGTGCCAGCAGCTTGGGGACGATTGTTGCGATCACTGAAGCTTTCTTT. Translating it yields CASSLGTIVAITEAFF.

Ten or more counts support this clonotype. V and J are TRBV12-3 or TRBV12-4 and TRBJ1-6, with no clear D. The CDR3 is made up of 13 amino acids. The V end lost 5 bases, the J end lost 1 base, and 3 bases lay between the germline ends. In DNA, the CDR3 is TGTGCCAGCAGTACTTCCTATAATTCACCCCTCCACTTT. Protein: CASSTSYNSPLHF.

This clonotype was counted only a few times. The V gene is TRBV20-1, the J gene TRBJ2-7; 14 positions agree with TRBD2. The CDR3 contains 16 residues. J gave up 7 bases and V 5 bases, and 13 bases lay outside the gene matches. Germline V gene data show CDR1 as DFQATT and CDR2 as SNEGSKA (reference sequence). The DNA of the CDR3 is TGCAGTGCTCCCATGACTAGCGGGAGGGTCCTCGGGGAGCAGTACTTC. Its protein product is CSAPMTSGRVLGEQYF.

The chain employs TRBV20-1 and TRBJ2-7; D uncertain. V lost 1 base to trimming and J lost 8 bases, with 18 bases between them. Germline CDR1 DFQATT, CDR2 SNEGSKA (reference sequence). The CDR3 has 14 residues. CDR3 DNA sequence: TGCAGTGCTAGAGGGGATGGGCAGGCTTGGAAGCAGTACTTC. Its translation is CSARGDGQAWKQYF.

V is TRBV6-5 and J is TRBJ2-5; the D gene is possibly TRBD2 (5 bases). Germline V CDR1 and CDR2: MNHEY, SVGAGI. The CDR3 runs to 17 residues. The V end lost 0 bases, the J end lost 7 bases, and 21 bases lay between the germline ends. CDR3 DNA sequence: TGTGCCAGCAGTTACTCTAGTGAGGGAACGGTTGTTTCGACCCAGTACTTC. Residues: CASSYSSEGTVVSTQYF.

This clonotype was counted between two and nine times. The rearrangement joins TRBV7-3 to TRBJ2-7, with D possibly matching TRBD2 (6 bases). Trimming removed 5 bases from V and 5 bases from J, with 16 bases in between. The CDR3 runs 14 residues. CDR1 is SGHTA, CDR2 FQGTGA, per germline. CDR3 nucleotide sequence: TGTGCCAGCAGCCCAAAGGCGGGATACAACGAGCAGTACTTC. Translation: CASSPKAGYNEQYF.

This clonotype was picked up many times. The gene calls are TRBV12-3 or TRBV12-4 and TRBJ1-4; D might be TRBD1 (5 bases). The CDR3 length is 13 residues. The V end was cut by 8 bases, the J end by 8 bases, with 15 bases between. Here the CDR3 DNA reads TGTGCCAGCCGGTGGGCAGGGAAGGAAAAACTGTTTTTT. Translated, it gives CASRWAGKEKLFF.

The chain carries TRBV5-5 and TRBJ1-2; D is unresolved. CDR3 length: 15 residues. Trimming stripped 3 bases from V and 2 bases from J, with 14 bases between. In germline, CDR1 is SGHKS, CDR2 YYEKEE (reference sequence). In DNA, the CDR3 is TGTGCCAGCAGCTCCTGGAGGACTTCGAACTATGGCTACACCTTC. Its translation is CASSSWRTSNYGYTF.

In this sample, this clonotype turned up a few times. The chain employs TRBV4-1 and TRBJ2-4; TRBD2 matches at 8 bases. The V and J ends lost 0 bases and 9 bases, in that order; junction bases with no gene match: 7. Looked up from germline, CDR1 is MGHRA and CDR2 is YSYEKL. The CDR3 length is 15 residues. The CDR3 sequence: CASSQDLGGGSIQYF. CDR3 nucleotide sequence: TGCGCCAGCAGCCAAGATCTAGGCGGGGGGAGCATTCAGTACTTC.

This clonotype was observed many times. V is TRBV5-1 and J is TRBJ1-1; 7 bases map to TRBD1. Germline CDR1 SGHRS, CDR2 YFSETQ. Trimming cost V 3 bases and J 0 bases; bases outside gene matches: 5. CDR3 size: 15 residues. CDR3 in DNA: TGCGCCAGCAGCTACGGGGGACAGTTGAACACTGAAGCTTTCTTT. It translates to CASSYGGQLNTEAFF.

CDR3 region: CASSQVGPPKGGTQYF. CDR3 bases: TGCGCCAGCAGCCAAGTGGGGCCCCCGAAGGGGGGGACCCAGTACTTC. The chain recombines TRBV4-1 with TRBJ2-5, with D perhaps assigned TRBD1 or TRBD2 (6 bases each). Trimming took off 1 base at V and 7 bases at J, with 19 bases between the two ends. Germline CDR1 reads MGHRA; CDR2 reads YSYEKL. The CDR3 totals 16 residues.

This clonotype was seen repeatedly, ten times or more. The chain joins TRBV4-1 to TRBJ2-7; 8 nucleotides align to TRBD1. With 1 base clipped from V and 0 bases from J, the junction kept 5 bases outside the gene matches. Per the germline V gene, CDR1 is MGHRA and CDR2 is YSYEKL. CDR3 length: 16 amino acids. The CDR3 here is CASSQGVQGASYEQYF. CDR3 nucleotides: TGCGCCAGCAGCCAAGGGGTCCAGGGGGCCTCCTACGAGCAGTACTTC.

This clonotype was counted a few times. The chain has TRBV19 and TRBJ2-3, with TRBD1 matching 7 bases. The CDR3 totals 16 residues. Germline V gene data show CDR1 as LNHDA and CDR2 as SQIVND (reference sequence). Germline trimming cut 1 base from V and 5 bases from J; bases unmatched to any gene: 9. The CDR3 reads CASSIAINDREDTQYF. The DNA for the CDR3 is TGTGCCAGTAGTATAGCAATTAACGACAGGGAAGATACGCAGTATTTT.

The chain is built from TRBV7-8 and TRBJ1-4; a weak D match, TRBD1 (5 bases). This CDR3 comprises 16 residues. Trimming removed 3 bases from V and 5 bases from J, with 16 bases in between. Germline CDR1 is SGHVS and CDR2 is FQNEAQ. CDR3 nucleotides: TGTGCCAGCAGCTTGTCGGGGCTGAGAGGCAATGAAAAACTGTTTTTT. It specifies CASSLSGLRGNEKLFF. Looking up the rest from reference TRBV7-8 and TRBJ1-4 gives the full variable domain: GAGVSQSPRYKVAKRGQDVALRCDPISGHVSLFWYQQALGQGPEFLTYFQNEAQLDKSGLPSDRFFAERPEGSVSTLKIQRTQQEDSAVYLCASSLSGLRGNEKLFFGSGTQLSVL.

This rearrangement joins TRBV15 to TRBJ2-6, with D unresolved. V was shortened by 1 base and J by 2 bases, with 9 bases between the two germline ends. The CDR3 length is 16 residues. Germline CDR1 reads LNHNV; CDR2 reads YYDKDF (reference sequence). CDR3 DNA sequence: TGTGCCACCAGCAGAGTTAACAAGGCTGGGGCCAACGTCCTGACTTTC. Translating gives CATSRVNKAGANVLTF.

The chain employs TRBV14 and TRBJ2-3; no clear D gene. This CDR3 has 14 residues. V dropped 1 base and J dropped 5 bases, with 10 bases sitting between them. CDR1 and CDR2 (germline): SGHDN, FVKESK. DNA of the CDR3: TGTGCCAGCAGCCAAGTAAGGACCGTAGATACGCAGTATTTT. It specifies CASSQVRTVDTQYF.

The CDR3 spells CATSDSDTDTQYF. CDR3 nucleotide sequence: TGTGCCACCTCGGACTCCGATACGGATACGCAGTATTTT. This chain connects TRBV24-1 to TRBJ2-3; maybe TRBD2 (5 bases). The germline V gene encodes CDR1 KGHDR and CDR2 SFDVKD. CDR3 length: 13 amino acids. Trimming pared 9 bases from V and 6 bases from J, leaving 15 bases between.

The CDR3 DNA is TGTGCCAGCTCACCACGCTCTGACACTGAAGCTTTCTTT. Translated: CASSPRSDTEAFF. The genes are TRBV18 and TRBJ1-1, with D unclear. The CDR3 is made up of 13 amino acids. The V end lost 1 base, the J end lost 3 bases, and 6 bases lay between the germline ends. Per the germline V gene, CDR1 is KGHSH and CDR2 is LQKENI.

This chain uses TRBV11-2 with TRBJ2-7, with 7 positions matching TRBD2. CDR3 length equals 16 residues. V gave up 4 bases and J gave up 4 bases; unmatched junction bases: 13. Germline V CDR1 and CDR2: SGHAT, FQNNGV. Written as DNA, the CDR3 is TGTGCCAGCAGCTCTCTGGTTACCAGCGGGACTTACGAGCAGTACTTC. Protein: CASSSLVTSGTYEQYF.

V gene TRBV27 combines with J gene TRBJ2-1; maybe TRBD1 (7 bases). Germline loops: CDR1 MNHEY, CDR2 SMNVEV (reference sequence). The CDR3 runs 15 residues. The ends were cut back, 3 bases at V and 10 bases at J, with 19 bases in the middle. The CDR3 is CASSFASQGGAEQFF. CDR3 sequence (DNA): TGTGCCAGCAGTTTTGCATCTCAGGGGGGCGCCGAGCAGTTCTTC.

This clonotype came up a few times. The rearrangement links TRBV7-2 to TRBJ2-2, with D possibly being TRBD1 (5 bases). V was cut by 5 bases and J by 8 bases, with 9 bases left in between. The CDR3 is made up of 12 amino acids. Per germline, CDR1 SGHTA and CDR2 FQGNSA. CDR3: CASSLYRGELFF. The CDR3 DNA reads as TGTGCCAGCAGCCTCTACAGGGGGGAGCTGTTTTTT.

The chain carries TRBV6-5 and TRBJ2-5; D gene unclear. Trimming left V 2 bases short and J 5 bases short, with 9 bases between. This CDR3 contains 13 residues. Germline V gene sequence: CDR1 MNHEY, CDR2 SVGAGI. CDR3 residues: CASSYAKGETQYF. CDR3 in DNA: TGTGCCAGCAGTTACGCCAAAGGGGAGACCCAGTACTTC.

This clonotype was detected a few times. V usage is TRBV4-3 and J usage is TRBJ1-5; TRBD1 is a possible D gene (5 bases). The CDR3 loop spans 17 amino acids. V lost 1 base to trimming and J lost 6 bases, with 19 bases between them. Germline V lookup: CDR1 LGHNA, CDR2 YSLEER. This CDR3 reads CASSQGLHGPGGQPQHF. As DNA, the CDR3 is TGCGCCAGCAGCCAAGGGCTCCACGGCCCTGGGGGTCAGCCCCAGCATTTT.